This note documents a single T cell receptor (beta chain) sequence. The CDR3 has 16 amino acids. V lost 5 bases and J lost 4; bases outside the gene matches: 14. The germline V gene has CDR1 SGHVS and CDR2 FQNEAQ. TCRdb keeps only in-frame clones here, not all; method: immunoSEQ multiplex PCR. The sample lists about 92,000 clones; approximately 92% were seen once. This entry is derived from a study of T cell changes during pregnancy in multiple sclerosis. Sequences were derived from peripheral blood, sampled in the first trimester of pregnancy. The V gene is TRBV7-8, the J gene TRBJ2-7; 7 bases map to TRBD1. This sequence originates from a female donor with multiple sclerosis, enrolled in a pregnancy study. The CDR3 DNA sequence: TGTGCCAGCAGCCCCCACCCGGACAGGAACTGGTACGAGCAGTACTTC. Translated: CASSPHPDRNWYEQYF.